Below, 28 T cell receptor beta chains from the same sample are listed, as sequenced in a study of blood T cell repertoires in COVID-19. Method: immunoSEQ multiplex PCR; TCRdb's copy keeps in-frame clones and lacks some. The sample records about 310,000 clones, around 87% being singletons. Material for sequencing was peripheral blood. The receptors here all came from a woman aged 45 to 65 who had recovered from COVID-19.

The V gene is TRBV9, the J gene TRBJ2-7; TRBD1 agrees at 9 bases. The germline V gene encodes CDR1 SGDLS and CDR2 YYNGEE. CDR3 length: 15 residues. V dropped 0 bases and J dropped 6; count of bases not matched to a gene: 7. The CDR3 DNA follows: TGTGCCAGCAGCGTAGGAGGGGGGACAGGGTCCGAGCAGTACTTC. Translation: CASSVGGGTGSEQYF.

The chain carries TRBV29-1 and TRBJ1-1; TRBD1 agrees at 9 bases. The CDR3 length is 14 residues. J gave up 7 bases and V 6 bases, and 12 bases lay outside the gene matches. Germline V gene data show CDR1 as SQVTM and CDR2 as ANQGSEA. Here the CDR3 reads CSVGATGGIGEAFF. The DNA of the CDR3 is TGCAGCGTGGGGGCGACAGGGGGTATCGGTGAAGCTTTCTTT.

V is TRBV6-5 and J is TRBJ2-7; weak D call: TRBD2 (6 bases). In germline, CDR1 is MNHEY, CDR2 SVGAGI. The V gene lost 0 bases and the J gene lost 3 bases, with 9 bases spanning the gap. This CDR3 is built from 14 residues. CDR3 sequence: CASSYSRGRYEQYF. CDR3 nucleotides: TGTGCCAGCAGTTACTCGCGGGGCCGCTACGAGCAGTACTTC.

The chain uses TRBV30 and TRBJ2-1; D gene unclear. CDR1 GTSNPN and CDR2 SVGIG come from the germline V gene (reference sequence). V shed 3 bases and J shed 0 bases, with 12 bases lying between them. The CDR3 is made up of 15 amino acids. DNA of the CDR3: TGTGCCTGGAGCGTAGACTCATCCTCCTACAATGAGCAGTTCTTC. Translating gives CAWSVDSSSYNEQFF.

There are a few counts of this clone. The CDR3 DNA sequence: TGTGCCAGTAGTATTCGGGGGGCTGATCAGCCCCAGCATTTT. It codes for CASSIRGADQPQHF. J is TRBJ1-5 and V is TRBV19, with D tentatively TRBD1 (6 bases). The CDR3 totals 14 residues. Between the trimmed V and J ends, which lost 3 bases and 5 bases, there was a span of 11 bases. Germline CDR1 LNHDA, CDR2 SQIVND (reference sequence).

CDR3 sequence: CASSVTRRSSYEQYF. Here the CDR3 DNA reads TGTGCCAGCAGCGTAACAAGGAGGAGCTCCTACGAGCAGTACTTC. The chain links TRBV13 to TRBJ2-7, with TRBD2 as a possible D gene (5 bases). V shed 5 bases and J shed 0 bases, with 14 bases lying between them. The CDR3 is made up of 15 amino acids. Germline lookup yields CDR1 PRHDT and CDR2 FYEKMQ (reference sequence). The whole variable domain, filled in from reference TRBV13 and TRBJ2-7, reads AAGVIQSPRHLIKEKRETATLKCYPIPRHDTVYWYQQGPGQDPQFLISFYEKMQSDKGSIPDRFSAQQFSDYHSELNMSSLELGDSALYFCASSVTRRSSYEQYFGPGTRLTVT.

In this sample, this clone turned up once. Here the CDR3 DNA reads TGCGCCAGCAGCTATTTAGGCGGGAGGGCCCCAGATACGCAGTATTTT. This sequence encodes CASSYLGGRAPDTQYF. The V gene is TRBV5-1, the J gene TRBJ2-3; TRBD2 matches 9 bases. CDR3 length equals 16 residues. Per the germline V gene, CDR1 is SGHRS and CDR2 is YFSETQ. V shed 3 bases and J 4 bases; nucleotides not matched to a gene: 9.

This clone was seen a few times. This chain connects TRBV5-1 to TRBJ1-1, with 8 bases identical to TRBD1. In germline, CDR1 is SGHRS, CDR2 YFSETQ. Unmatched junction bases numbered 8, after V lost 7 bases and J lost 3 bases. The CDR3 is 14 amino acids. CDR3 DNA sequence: TGCGCCAGCGCGGACACAGGGGGGGACACTGAAGCTTTCTTT. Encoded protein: CASADTGGDTEAFF.

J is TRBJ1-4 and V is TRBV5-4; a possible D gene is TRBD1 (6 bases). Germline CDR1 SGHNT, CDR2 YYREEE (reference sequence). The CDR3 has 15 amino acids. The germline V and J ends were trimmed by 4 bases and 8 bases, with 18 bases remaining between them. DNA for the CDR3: TGTGCCAGCAGCGGGACCGGGACACCCGAGGAAAAACTGTTTTTT. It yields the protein CASSGTGTPEEKLFF.

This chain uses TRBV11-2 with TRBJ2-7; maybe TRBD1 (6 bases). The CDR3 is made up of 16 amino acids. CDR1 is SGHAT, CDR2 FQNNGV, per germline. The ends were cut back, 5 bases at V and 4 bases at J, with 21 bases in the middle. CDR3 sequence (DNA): TGTGCCAGCAGCGTTCAGTTCGTTGGGGGCGCGTACGAGCAGTACTTC. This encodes CASSVQFVGGAYEQYF.

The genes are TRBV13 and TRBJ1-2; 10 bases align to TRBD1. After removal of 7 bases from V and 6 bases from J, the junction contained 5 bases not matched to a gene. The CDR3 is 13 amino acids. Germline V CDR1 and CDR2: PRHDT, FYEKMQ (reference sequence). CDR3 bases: TGTGCCAGCAACGAGGGACAGGGGAATGGCTACACCTTC. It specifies CASNEGQGNGYTF.

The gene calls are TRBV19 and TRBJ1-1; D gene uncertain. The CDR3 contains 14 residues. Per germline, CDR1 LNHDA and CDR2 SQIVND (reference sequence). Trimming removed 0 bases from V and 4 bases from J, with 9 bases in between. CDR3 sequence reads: CASSIETRGTEAFF. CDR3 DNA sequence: TGTGCCAGTAGTATAGAGACCCGCGGCACTGAAGCTTTCTTT.

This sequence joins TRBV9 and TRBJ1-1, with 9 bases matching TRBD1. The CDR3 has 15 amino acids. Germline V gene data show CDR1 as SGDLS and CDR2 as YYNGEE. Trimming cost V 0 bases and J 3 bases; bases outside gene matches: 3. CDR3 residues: CASSVVGTGHTEAFF. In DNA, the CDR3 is TGTGCCAGCAGCGTAGTTGGGACAGGGCACACTGAAGCTTTCTTT.

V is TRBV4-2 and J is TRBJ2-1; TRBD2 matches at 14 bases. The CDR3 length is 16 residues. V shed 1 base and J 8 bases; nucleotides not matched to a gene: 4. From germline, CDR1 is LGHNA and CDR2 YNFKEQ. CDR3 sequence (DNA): TGTGCCAGCAGCCAAGCGACTAGCGGGAGGGCCGATGAGCAGTTCTTC. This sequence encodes CASSQATSGRADEQFF.

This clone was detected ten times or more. CDR3 bases: TGCGCCAGCAGTAGTGGAGCGGGAGGGACCTACAATGAGCAGTTCTTC. Translating it yields CASSSGAGGTYNEQFF. The chain links TRBV5-1 to TRBJ2-1; TRBD2 matches at 10 bases. CDR1 is SGHRS and CDR2 is YFSETQ in the germline V gene. The CDR3 runs 16 residues. V gave up 5 bases and J gave up 2 bases; unmatched junction bases: 7.

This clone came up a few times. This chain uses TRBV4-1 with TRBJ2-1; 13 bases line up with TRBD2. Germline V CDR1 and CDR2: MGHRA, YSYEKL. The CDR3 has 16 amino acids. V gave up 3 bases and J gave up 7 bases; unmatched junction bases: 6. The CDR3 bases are TGCGCCAGCAGCCAGGCTTTGGGACTAGCGGGAAATGAGCAGTTCTTC. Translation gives CASSQALGLAGNEQFF.

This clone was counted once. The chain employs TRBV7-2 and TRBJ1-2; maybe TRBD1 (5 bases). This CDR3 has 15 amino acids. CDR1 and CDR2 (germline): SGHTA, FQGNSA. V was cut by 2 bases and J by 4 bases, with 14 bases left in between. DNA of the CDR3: TGTGCCAGCAGCTTACGGCAGGGCCTCCTCTATGGCTACACCTTC. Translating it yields CASSLRQGLLYGYTF. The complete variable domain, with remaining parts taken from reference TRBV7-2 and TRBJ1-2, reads GAGVSQSPSNKVTEKGKDVELRCDPISGHTALYWYRQSLGQGLEFLIYFQGNSAPDKSGLPSDRFSAERTGGSVSTLTIQRTQQEDSAVYLCASSLRQGLLYGYTFGSGTRLTVV.

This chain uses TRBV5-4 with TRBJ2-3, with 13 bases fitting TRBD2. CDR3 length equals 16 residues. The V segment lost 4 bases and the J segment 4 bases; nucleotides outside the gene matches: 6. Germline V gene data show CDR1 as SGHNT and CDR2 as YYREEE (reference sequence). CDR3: CASSLRTSGSSDTQYF. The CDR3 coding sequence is TGTGCCAGCAGCCTGCGGACTAGCGGGAGTTCAGATACGCAGTATTTT.

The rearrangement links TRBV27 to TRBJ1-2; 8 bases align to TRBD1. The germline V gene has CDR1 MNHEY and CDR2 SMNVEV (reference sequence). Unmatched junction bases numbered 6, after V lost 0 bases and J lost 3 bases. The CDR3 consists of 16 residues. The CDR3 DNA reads TGTGCCAGCAGTTTATCCCCGCAGGGGGCGTACTATGGCTACACCTTC. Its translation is CASSLSPQGAYYGYTF.

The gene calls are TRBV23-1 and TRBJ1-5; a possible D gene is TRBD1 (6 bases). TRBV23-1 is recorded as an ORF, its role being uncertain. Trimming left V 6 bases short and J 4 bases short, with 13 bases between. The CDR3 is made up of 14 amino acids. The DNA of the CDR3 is TGCGCCAGCAGACACAAAACAGGGAATCAGCCCCAGCATTTT. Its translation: CASRHKTGNQPQHF.

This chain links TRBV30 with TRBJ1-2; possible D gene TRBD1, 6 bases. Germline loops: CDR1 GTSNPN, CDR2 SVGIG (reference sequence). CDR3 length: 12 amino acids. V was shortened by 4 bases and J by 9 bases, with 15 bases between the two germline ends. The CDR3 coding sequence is TGTGCCTGGAAATACAGGGAAGGTCGCTACACCTTC. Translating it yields CAWKYREGRYTF.

The CDR3 sequence: CASSVYLAGATGELFF. DNA of the CDR3: TGTGCCAGCAGCGTGTATCTAGCGGGGGCGACCGGGGAGCTGTTTTTT. The chain has TRBV9 and TRBJ2-2; 10 bases are a match to TRBD2. Trimming removed 2 bases from V and 5 bases from J; junction bases left unmatched: 6. Germline CDR1 SGDLS, CDR2 YYNGEE. This CDR3 contains 16 residues.

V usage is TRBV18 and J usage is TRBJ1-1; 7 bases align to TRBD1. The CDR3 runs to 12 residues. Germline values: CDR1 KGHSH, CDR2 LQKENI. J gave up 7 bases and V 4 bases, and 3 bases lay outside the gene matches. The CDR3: CASSRGQYEAFF. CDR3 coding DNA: TGTGCCAGCTCACGGGGACAGTATGAAGCTTTCTTT.

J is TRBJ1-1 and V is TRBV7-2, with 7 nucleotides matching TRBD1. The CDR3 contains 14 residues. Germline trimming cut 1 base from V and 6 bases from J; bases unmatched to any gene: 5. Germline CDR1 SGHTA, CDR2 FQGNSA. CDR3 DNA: TGTGCCAGCAGCTTAGAAGAAGACAGGGCTGAAGCTTTCTTT. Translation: CASSLEEDRAEAFF.

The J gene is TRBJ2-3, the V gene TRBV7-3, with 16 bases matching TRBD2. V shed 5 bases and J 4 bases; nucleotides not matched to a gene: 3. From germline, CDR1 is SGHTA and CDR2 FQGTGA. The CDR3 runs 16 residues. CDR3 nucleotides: TGTGCCAGCAGCCCGGGACTAGCGGGAGGGTCAGATACGCAGTATTTT. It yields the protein CASSPGLAGGSDTQYF.

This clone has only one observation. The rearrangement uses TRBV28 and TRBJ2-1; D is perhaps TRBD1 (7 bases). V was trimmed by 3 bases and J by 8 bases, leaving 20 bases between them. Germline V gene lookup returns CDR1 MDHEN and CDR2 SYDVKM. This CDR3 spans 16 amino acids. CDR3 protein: CASSFPLGQGGHEQFF. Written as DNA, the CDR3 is TGTGCCAGCAGTTTTCCGCTGGGGCAGGGGGGTCATGAGCAGTTCTTC.

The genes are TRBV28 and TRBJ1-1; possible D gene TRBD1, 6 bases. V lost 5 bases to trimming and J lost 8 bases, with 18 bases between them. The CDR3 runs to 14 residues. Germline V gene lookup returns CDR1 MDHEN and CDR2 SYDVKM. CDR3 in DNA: TGTGCCAGCAGTCCGGGTAGCGTTGGGGGCGAAGCTTTCTTT. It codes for CASSPGSVGGEAFF.

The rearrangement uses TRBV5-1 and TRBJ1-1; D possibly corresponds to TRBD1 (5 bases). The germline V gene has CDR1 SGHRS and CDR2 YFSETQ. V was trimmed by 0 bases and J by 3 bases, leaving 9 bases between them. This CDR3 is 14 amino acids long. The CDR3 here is CASSLDWGDTEAFF. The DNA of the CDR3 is TGCGCCAGCAGCTTGGATTGGGGGGACACTGAAGCTTTCTTT.